These T cell receptor beta chains were read from a single sample in a study of cytomegalovirus exposure and HLA in healthy donors. Libraries were prepared by immunoSEQ multiplex PCR; TCRdb keeps only in-frame clonotypes and omits some of them. This sample has around 150,000 clones, with about four fifths found just once. The material sequenced was PBMCs. These receptors originate from a man aged 50 or older in good health and CMV-seropositive. The CDR3 runs from the conserved cysteine through the conserved F or W. D genes are given only for firm matches. The size entry is marked missing in some rows and otherwise reads once, few, many or a size class.

. | TRBJ1-1 | TRBV7-3 | . | TGTGCCAGCAGCCGACAGCAGGACACTGAAGCTTTCTTT | CASSRQQDTEAFF
. | TRBJ2-7 | TRBV5-1 | TRBD2 | TGCGCCAGCAGCTTAGGGACTAGTTTTGATCACGAGCAGTACTTC | CASSLGTSFDHEQYF
. | TRBJ1-1 | TRBV7-9 | TRBD1 | TGTGCCAGCAGCGACAGGGAACATTCTGAAGCTTTCTTT | CASSDREHSEAFF
once | TRBJ2-7 | TRBV28 | . | TGTGCCAGCAGTTTATATTCAGTTGCCTACGAGCAGTACTTC | CASSLYSVAYEQYF
. | TRBJ2-5 | TRBV28 | TRBD2 | TGTGCCAGCAGTTTGATTCTAGTCAGACTAGCGGGAGGGAAGGAGACCCAGTACTTC | CASSLILVRLAGGKETQYF
. | TRBJ1-2 | TRBV7-3 | TRBD1 | TGTGCCAGCAGCCTGCAGGGGGCGGATGGCTACACCTTC | CASSLQGADGYTF
. | TRBJ1-5 | TRBV5-5 | TRBD1 | TGTGCCAGCAGCTTGGTCCCCGACAGGGACAATCAGCCCCAGCATTTT | CASSLVPDRDNQPQHF
. | TRBJ2-3 | TRBV5-1 | . | TGCGCCAGCAGCGTCCAACAGGGCGGAGGCACAGATACGCAGTATTTT | CASSVQQGGGTDTQYF
. | TRBJ2-1 | TRBV7-9 | TRBD2 | TGTGCCAGCAGCCCTCGGACTAGCGGGAACAATGAGCAGTTCTTC | CASSPRTSGNNEQFF
. | TRBJ1-3 | TRBV6-5 | TRBD1 | TGTGCCAGCAGTTACGGGACAGCTGGAAACACCATATATTTT | CASSYGTAGNTIYF
. | TRBJ2-2 | TRBV30 | . | TGTGCCTGGATCCCAGGGCCCACCGGGGAGCTGTTTTTT | CAWIPGPTGELFF
. | TRBJ1-5 | TRBV6-1 | TRBD1 | TGTGCCACCCGGACAGGGAACAATCAGCCCCAGCATTTT | CATRTGNNQPQHF
. | TRBJ2-7 | TRBV11-2 | TRBD2 | TGTGCCAGCAGCTTACAATTAGCGGGTAACTCCTACGAGCAGTACTTC | CASSLQLAGNSYEQYF
. | TRBJ1-5 | TRBV6-1 | . | TGTGCCAGCAGTAGGGCCGGGGTGCGTCAGCCCCAGCATTTT | CASSRAGVRQPQHF
. | TRBJ1-1 | TRBV12-5 | TRBD1 | TGTGCTAGTGGTTTGGAACAGGGGGGGACGAACACTGAAGCTTTCTTT | CASGLEQGGTNTEAFF
. | TRBJ2-2 | TRBV11-2 | . | TGTGCCAGCAGCTTAGTTCGTCGAGAAACGACCGGGGAGCTGTTTTTT | CASSLVRRETTGELFF
. | TRBJ2-7 | TRBV29-1 | . | TGCAGCGTTGTGGGGGGAAGCTCCTACGAGCAGTACTTC | CSVVGGSSYEQYF
. | TRBJ2-7 | TRBV5-1 | . | TGCGCCAGCAGTTCCGGGACAAAAAGGGGTAGCGAGCAGTACTTC | CASSSGTKRGSEQYF
. | TRBJ1-2 | TRBV2 | . | TGTGCCAGCAGTGAAGCAAGGACCAGGGGAGAGGGCTACACCTTC | CASSEARTRGEGYTF
. | TRBJ2-7 | TRBV7-9 | TRBD1 | TGTGCCAGCAGCTATCTGACAGGGGGTCTCGACGAGCAGTACTTC | CASSYLTGGLDEQYF
. | TRBJ2-5 | TRBV30 | . | TGTGCCTGGAGTCCCGACAGGAAAGAGACCCAGTACTTC | CAWSPDRKETQYF
. | TRBJ2-7 | TRBV5-1 | . | TGCGCCAGCAGCTCCCAGGGGGGCGAGCAGTACTTC | CASSSQGGEQYF
. | TRBJ2-3 | TRBV6-4 | . | TGTGCCAGCAGTGCCAGGGCCACAGATACGCAGTATTTT | CASSARATDTQYF
few | TRBJ2-2 | TRBV28 | TRBD2 | TGTGCCAGCAGTTTGACCGTGAAGCGGGAGGATTTGAACACCGGGGAGCTGTTTTTT | CASSLTVKREDLNTGELFF
. | TRBJ2-7 | TRBV5-1 | TRBD2 | TGCGCCAGCAGCTTAACTAGCGGGAGCTACGAGCAGTACTTC | CASSLTSGSYEQYF
. | TRBJ2-5 | TRBV19 | . | TGTGCCAGTAGTATTGCGGGGGCGGCTGTAGAGACCCAGTACTTC | CASSIAGAAVETQYF
. | TRBJ2-7 | TRBV6-5 | . | TGTGCCAGCAGTTTCGGAATGCGGAAATTCTACGAGCAGTACTTC | CASSFGMRKFYEQYF
. | TRBJ2-5 | TRBV21-1 | . | TGTGCCAGCAGCAAAGAACCCAACGGGACAGGGCCGGAGACCCAGTACTTC | CASSKEPNGTGPETQYF
. | TRBJ2-7 | TRBV5-1 | . | TGCGCCAGCAGCTTATCGGGTCAAGCCTACGAGCAGTACTTC | CASSLSGQAYEQYF
. | TRBJ1-2 | TRBV10-2 | TRBD1 | TGCGCCAGCGGGACAGGGGCGGTCTATGGCTACACCTTC | CASGTGAVYGYTF
. | TRBJ2-3 | TRBV7-9 | . | TGTGCCAGCAGCTTATGGCTAGCCGTTAGCACAGATACGCAGTATTTT | CASSLWLAVSTDTQYF
. | TRBJ2-1 | TRBV6-9 | TRBD2 | TGTGCCAGCAGTTATGGACTAGCGGGGACCTACAATGAGCAGTTCTTC | CASSYGLAGTYNEQFF
. | TRBJ2-5 | TRBV15 | . | TGTGCCACCAGCAGATCACTAGGAAGCCAAGAGACCCAGTACTTC | CATSRSLGSQETQYF
. | TRBJ2-7 | TRBV5-1 | TRBD1 | TGCGCCAGCAGCTTGCGGACAGGGGGCTTTGAGCAGTACTTC | CASSLRTGGFEQYF
. | TRBJ1-1 | TRBV7-9 | TRBD1 | TGTTCCAGCAGCTCCGCTCGGGACAGCTACACTGAAGCTTTCTTT | CSSSSARDSYTEAFF
. | TRBJ2-5 | TRBV4-1 | TRBD2 | TGCGCCAGCAGCCAAGTTAGCCTCCAGGAGACTAGCGGCCAAGAGACCCAGTACTTC | CASSQVSLQETSGQETQYF
once | TRBJ2-1 | TRBV19 | TRBD1 | TGTGCCAGTAGTGACCGGGACAGGGGGCGACCCGAGCAGTTCTTC | CASSDRDRGRPEQFF
. | TRBJ1-1 | TRBV5-1 | TRBD1 | TGCGCCAGCAGCCCGGGACAGGGGAGAGGCACTGAAGCTTTCTTT | CASSPGQGRGTEAFF